Sequencing of this T cell receptor (beta chain) was carried out in a study of identical twins. Study-wide points: Zero-insertion analyses might be partly confounded by invariant T cells like MAIT and iNKT.

V lost 1 base, J lost 4 bases, and 10 bases lay in between. Germline CDR1 and CDR2: MNHEY and SVGAGI. This CDR3 has 14 residues. Worth noting for this clonotype: Its target is not known.

Template switching introduced a universal primer site, and the cDNA bore unique molecular identifiers. Each CDR3 protein is one row after TCRdb ran MiXCR on the 5' RACE reads. The table includes approximately 210,000 distinct CDR3 sequences, about 6.7% detected once. Healthy Caucasians alone served as donors. These data were also reused for a study on T cells expressing NK-cell markers. That report notes: Questions lingered over whether expanded NKG2C+ T cell clones were HCMV-specific.

This clonotype was sampled from a woman aged 18-29 years in good health. The sequencing input was CD8+ T cells sorted from blood. The chain couples TRBV6-5 to TRBJ1-2; TRBD1 might be the D (5 bases). The CDR3 reads CASSYFAGSYGYTF. DNA of the CDR3: TGTGCCAGCAGTTACTTTGCAGGGAGCTATGGCTACACCTTC.